A selection of T cell receptor beta chains follows, all from one sample in a study of T cell repertoires in cytomegalovirus infection. MiXCR was run by TCRdb on the reads, yielding one entry per CDR3 protein. The profile covers 20,000 to 30,000 distinct CDR3 sequences, with approximately 24% appearing a single time and 90% to 95% taken by the ten largest. Their specific antigens are unknown. Sequenced here: CD8+ T cells from cultured PBMCs, sampled from culture after CMV antigen stimulation. Every receptor here comes from a human donor in good health (CMV status not recorded). Some clones in this sample may be carry-over from other donors' samples. The conserved cysteine and the conserved F or W are not part of the CDR3 here.

v_call,j_call,cdr3_length,cdr3_aa
TRBV6-2/TRBV6-3,TRBJ1-5,12,ASSAGNSNQPQH
TRBV25-1,TRBJ2-5,12,ASSEIGGSETQY
TRBV6-1,TRBJ2-7,12,ASSDPGSSYEQY
TRBV12-3/TRBV12-4,TRBJ1-2,16,ASSSYVPGQGGLNGYT
TRBV19,TRBJ1-5,13,ASSIGGTEDQPQH
TRBV7-6,TRBJ2-7,12,ASSAYPSSYEQY
TRBV29-1,TRBJ2-7,11,SVVGLGAYEQY
TRBV25-1,TRBJ2-3,12,ASSDGQGVDTQY
TRBV6-1,TRBJ2-5,14,ASSEVVGSLVTVEY
TRBV7-8,TRBJ1-4,12,ASSFRGTNEKLF
TRBV7-9,TRBJ1-1,13,ASSPMTDTYTEAF
TRBV5-1,TRBJ2-1,19,ASSLDLSGTGANLRYNEQF
TRBV19,TRBJ2-7,13,ASSTTPRGHYEQY
TRBV29-1,TRBJ1-2,10,SVALENYGYT
TRBV10-3,TRBJ1-3,12,ATSRQSSGNTIY
TRBV5-6,TRBJ2-1,12,ASSLRQVYNEQF
TRBV6-1,TRBJ2-7,12,ASSESGRGYEQY
TRBV19,TRBJ1-2,12,ASSIIGGRSIYT
TRBV27,TRBJ2-1,14,ASSSLDRVGNNEQF
TRBV7-9,TRBJ2-5,12,ASSSVQGRETQY
TRBV5-4,TRBJ1-2,12,ASSLDRGGNGYT
TRBV2,TRBJ2-7,12,ASSGRQATYEQY
TRBV27,TRBJ2-3,11,ATEDGGRDTQY
TRBV5-6,TRBJ2-7,14,ASSFTSGGALVEQY
TRBV27,TRBJ2-1,16,ASSLWWVGADPYNEQF
TRBV27,TRBJ2-1,15,ASSSYGPQETYNEQF
TRBV12-3/TRBV12-4,TRBJ2-1,14,ASIPKGGGAYNEQF
TRBV20-1,TRBJ2-5,13,SARDRGGAQETQY
TRBV7-8,TRBJ2-3,13,ASSLDGRLTDTQY
TRBV19,TRBJ1-2,11,ASSIAGMYGYT